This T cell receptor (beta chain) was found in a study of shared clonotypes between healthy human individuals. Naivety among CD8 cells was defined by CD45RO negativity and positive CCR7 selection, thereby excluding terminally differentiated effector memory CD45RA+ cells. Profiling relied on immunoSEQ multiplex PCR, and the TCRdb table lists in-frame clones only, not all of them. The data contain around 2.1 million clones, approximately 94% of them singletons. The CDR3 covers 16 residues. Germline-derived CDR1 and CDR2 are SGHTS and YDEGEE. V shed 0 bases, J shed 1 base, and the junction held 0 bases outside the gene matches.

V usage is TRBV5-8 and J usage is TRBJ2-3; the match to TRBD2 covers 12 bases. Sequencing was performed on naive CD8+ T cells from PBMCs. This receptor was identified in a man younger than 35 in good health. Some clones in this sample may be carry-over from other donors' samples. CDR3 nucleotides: TGTGCCAGCAGCTTGGGGACTAGCGGGGGCACAGATACGCAGTATTTT. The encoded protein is CASSLGTSGGTDTQYF.